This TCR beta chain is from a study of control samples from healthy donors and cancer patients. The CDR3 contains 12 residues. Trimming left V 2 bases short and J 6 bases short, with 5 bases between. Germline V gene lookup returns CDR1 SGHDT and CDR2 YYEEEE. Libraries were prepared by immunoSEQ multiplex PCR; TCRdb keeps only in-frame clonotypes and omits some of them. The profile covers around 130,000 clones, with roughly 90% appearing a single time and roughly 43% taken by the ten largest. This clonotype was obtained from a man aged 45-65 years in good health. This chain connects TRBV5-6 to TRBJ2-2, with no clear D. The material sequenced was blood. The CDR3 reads CASSLIAGELFF. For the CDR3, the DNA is TGTGCCAGCAGCTTAATCGCCGGGGAGCTGTTTTTT.